This is a list of T cell receptor beta chains from one sample in a study of CD8 T cells in ankylosing spondylitis. One entry per CDR3 protein, called by TCRdb with MiXCR from the 5' RACE reads. The sample lists 450,000 to 550,000 distinct CDR3 sequences, less than 6% seen once, with 3% to 4% in the top ten. Sequencing input: blood, either unsorted or a sorted T cell fraction (not recorded which). The source is a male donor with ankylosing spondylitis. Each CDR3 is given with its conserved first and last residue. The D gene is left open where the match is weak. Part of the rows lack a size; the others show once, few, many or a class for expanded clones.

-,many,TRBV4-3,TRBJ2-5,CASSQGLGQDKETQYF,TGCGCCAGCAGCCAAGGCCTAGGCCAGGACAAAGAGACCCAGTACTTC
-,many,TRBV20-1,TRBJ2-3,CSARFSRVSTDTQYF,TGCAGTGCTAGATTTTCTCGTGTGAGCACAGATACGCAGTATTTT
-,many,TRBV6-6,TRBJ2-7,CASRAPGSYEQYF,TGTGCCAGCAGGGCCCCGGGCTCCTACGAGCAGTACTTC
-,many,TRBV10-3,TRBJ2-7,CAIRDFNYEQYF,TGTGCCATCAGGGACTTCAACTACGAGCAGTACTTC
-,many,TRBV11-2,TRBJ2-1,CASSLFGDSYNEQFF,TGTGCCAGCAGCTTATTCGGGGACTCCTACAATGAGCAGTTCTTC
TRBD1,-,TRBV5-4,TRBJ2-6,CASSFRRDRLRSGANVLTF,TGTGCCAGCAGCTTTCGACGGGACAGGCTTCGCTCTGGGGCCAACGTCCTGACTTTC
-,many,TRBV7-3,TRBJ2-2,CASSLISPGELFF,TGTGCCAGCAGCTTAATTTCCCCCGGGGAGCTGTTTTTT
TRBD1,many,TRBV4-2,TRBJ2-5,CASSQGTVQETQYF,TGTGCCAGCAGTCAGGGGACAGTTCAAGAGACCCAGTACTTC
TRBD1,many,TRBV5-1,TRBJ2-7,CASSRTGAASEQYF,TGCGCCAGCAGCCGGACAGGGGCAGCGTCCGAGCAGTACTTC
TRBD2,many,TRBV4-2,TRBJ2-7,CASSRLAGPSAYEQYF,TGTGCCAGCAGCCGACTAGCGGGCCCCAGCGCCTACGAGCAGTACTTC
-,many,TRBV4-2,TRBJ1-2,CASSQKGTSDYGYTF,TGTGCCAGCAGCCAAAAGGGTACATCGGACTATGGCTACACCTTC
-,many,TRBV10-3,TRBJ2-3,CAIKRRAVTDTQYF,TGTGCCATCAAACGGCGGGCCGTCACAGATACGCAGTATTTT
-,many,TRBV28,TRBJ2-3,CASSPWSSKADTQYF,TGTGCCAGCAGTCCCTGGTCTAGCAAAGCAGATACGCAGTATTTT
-,many,TRBV10-3,TRBJ2-3,CAITWEGTDTQYF,TGTGCCATCACCTGGGAAGGCACAGATACGCAGTATTTT
-,many,TRBV7-3,TRBJ2-3,CASSKRASSDMQYF,TGTGCCAGCAGCAAACGGGCTAGCTCAGACATGCAGTATTTT
-,many,TRBV10-1,TRBJ2-1,CASSDYPNEGQFF,TGCGCCAGCAGTGACTACCCCAATGAAGGGCAGTTCTTC
-,many,TRBV20-1,TRBJ1-2,CSARDGGLIYGYTF,TGCAGTGCTAGAGATGGGGGCCTAATCTATGGCTACACCTTC
-,many,TRBV6-1,TRBJ1-1,CASRRGAWVTEAFF,TGTGCCAGCAGACGCGGGGCATGGGTTACTGAAGCTTTCTTT
-,-,TRBV29-1,TRBJ2-5,CSVALNLQETQYF,TGCAGCGTTGCTCTAAATCTCCAAGAGACCCAGTACTTC
-,many,TRBV7-9,TRBJ2-7,CASSFSRGDPKLGEQYF,TGTGCCAGCAGCTTTTCCAGGGGGGACCCCAAATTGGGCGAGCAGTACTTC
-,many,TRBV9,TRBJ2-7,CASSVDTGPYEQYF,TGTGCCAGCAGCGTAGACACGGGTCCCTACGAGCAGTACTTC
-,many,TRBV12-3/TRBV12-4,TRBJ1-5,CASSFWDQSNQPQHF,TGTGCCAGCAGTTTCTGGGACCAAAGCAATCAGCCCCAGCATTTT
-,many,TRBV5-5,TRBJ1-2,CASSLDSLNYGYTF,TGTGCCAGCAGCCTTGACAGCTTGAACTATGGCTACACCTTC
TRBD1,many,TRBV4-3,TRBJ2-7,CASSQGQGYSYEQYF,TGCGCCAGCAGCCAAGGACAGGGGTATTCCTACGAGCAGTACTTC
TRBD2,-,TRBV9,TRBJ2-7,CASSVGTSGGYEQYF,TGTGCCAGCAGCGTAGGGACTAGCGGAGGCTACGAGCAGTACTTC
TRBD2,many,TRBV20-1,TRBJ2-7,CSARDPGLAGSYEQYF,TGCAGTGCTAGAGACCCCGGACTAGCGGGCTCCTACGAGCAGTACTTC
-,many,TRBV7-2,TRBJ1-6,CASSSEAGKDSPLHF,TGTGCCAGCAGCTCCGAGGCGGGGAAGGATTCACCCCTCCACTTT
TRBD1,-,TRBV29-1,TRBJ2-6,CSARDRGYSGANVLTF,TGCAGCGCCCGGGACAGGGGCTACTCTGGGGCCAACGTCCTGACTTTC
-,many,TRBV29-1,TRBJ2-2,CSVSRWGGSNTGELFF,TGCAGCGTTTCCCGATGGGGGGGCTCCAACACCGGGGAGCTGTTTTTT
TRBD2,many,TRBV20-1,TRBJ2-3,CSAKGGRLAGGPQDTQYF,TGCAGTGCTAAAGGGGGCAGACTAGCGGGGGGACCTCAGGATACGCAGTATTTT
-,-,TRBV28,TRBJ1-5,CATLQGYQPQHF,TGTGCCACACTACAGGGATATCAGCCCCAGCATTTT
TRBD2,-,TRBV4-3,TRBJ2-7,CASSQGLADNYEQYF,TGCGCCAGCAGCCAAGGACTAGCGGACAACTACGAGCAGTACTTC
-,many,TRBV6-5,TRBJ1-2,CASSYSKGGYTF,TGTGCCAGCAGTTACTCAAAGGGTGGCTACACCTTC
-,many,TRBV27,TRBJ1-6,CASSFLEGSSYNSPLHF,TGTGCCAGCAGTTTTTTGGAGGGAAGCTCCTATAATTCACCCCTCCACTTT
-,many,TRBV7-2,TRBJ2-5,CASSLGVAQYF,TGTGCCAGCAGCCTGGGGGTGGCCCAGTACTTC
-,many,TRBV20-1,TRBJ1-1,CSAWTVVNTEAFF,TGCAGTGCTTGGACAGTTGTTAACACTGAAGCTTTCTTT
TRBD1,many,TRBV20-1,TRBJ2-7,CSAQDRVGVNEQYF,TGCAGTGCTCAGGACAGGGTGGGCGTCAACGAGCAGTACTTC
TRBD1,many,TRBV4-2,TRBJ1-4,CASSQNGQGLSVLFF,TGTGCCAGCAGCCAAAACGGACAGGGACTCTCAGTATTGTTTTTT
-,many,TRBV7-2,TRBJ2-2,CASSLIWRSGTGELFF,TGTGCCAGCAGCTTAATTTGGAGGTCGGGCACCGGGGAGCTGTTTTTT
-,many,TRBV4-2,TRBJ2-7,CASSQDLGQGMNEQYF,TGTGCCAGCAGCCAAGATCTGGGGCAGGGGATGAACGAGCAGTACTTC
-,few,TRBV4-3,TRBJ2-1,CASSQDRGPSREQFF,TGCGCCAGCAGCCAAGATAGGGGACCATCAAGGGAGCAGTTCTTC
-,many,TRBV7-6,TRBJ1-3,CASSFEGSGNTIYF,TGTGCCAGCAGCTTCGAGGGGTCCGGAAACACCATATATTTT
-,-,TRBV29-1,TRBJ1-2,CSVVQGGYTF,TGCAGCGTTGTTCAGGGGGGCTACACCTTC
-,many,TRBV9,TRBJ2-7,CASSVGESSEQYF,TGTGCCAGCAGCGTAGGGGAATCTTCCGAGCAGTACTTC
-,many,TRBV5-1,TRBJ1-1,CASSSLRPGNTEAFF,TGCGCCAGCAGCTCCCTTAGACCGGGGAACACTGAAGCTTTCTTT
-,many,TRBV11-1,TRBJ2-2,CASERRVANTGELFF,TGTGCCAGCGAAAGGAGGGTTGCGAACACCGGGGAGCTGTTTTTT